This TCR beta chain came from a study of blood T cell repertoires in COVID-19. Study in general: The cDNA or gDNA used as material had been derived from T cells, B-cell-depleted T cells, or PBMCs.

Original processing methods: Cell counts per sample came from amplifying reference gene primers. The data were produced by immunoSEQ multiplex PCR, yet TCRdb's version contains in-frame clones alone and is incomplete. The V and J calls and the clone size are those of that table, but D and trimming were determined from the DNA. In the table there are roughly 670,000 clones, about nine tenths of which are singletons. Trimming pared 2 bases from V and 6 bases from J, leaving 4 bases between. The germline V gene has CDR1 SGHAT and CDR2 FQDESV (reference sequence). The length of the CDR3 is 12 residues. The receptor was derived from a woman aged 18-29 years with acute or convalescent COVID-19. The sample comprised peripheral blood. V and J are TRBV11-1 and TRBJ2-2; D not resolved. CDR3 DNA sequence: TGTGCCAGCAGCTTACGGTCCGGGGAGCTGTTTTTT. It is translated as CASSLRSGELFF.